Following are 17 T cell receptor beta chains from one sample sequenced in a study of cytomegalovirus exposure and HLA in healthy donors. Primers: 60 Vbeta forward and 13 Jbeta reverse. Assay: immunoSEQ multiplex PCR; the TCRdb copy retains only in-frame clones and omits some. This sample yields some 180,000 clones, of which about 85% are seen a single time; 1.3% to 1.5% belongs to the top ten. The sample taken for sequencing was PBMCs. These receptors were taken from a girl aged 10-17 years in good health and CMV-seropositive.

The chain has TRBV30 and TRBJ1-6; D gene ambiguous. The germline gives CDR1 GTSNPN, CDR2 SVGIG (reference sequence). V lost 0 bases and J lost 4, with 16 bases in between. The CDR3 has 17 amino acids. CDR3: CAWSVWRGSPYNSPLHF. The CDR3 coding sequence is TGTGCCTGGAGTGTATGGCGGGGTTCGCCTTATAATTCACCCCTCCACTTT.

As for this clone: Other DNA sequences within the sample encode an identical CDR3. The chain employs TRBV29-1 and TRBJ2-7; D not resolved. The CDR3 covers 12 residues. Germline V gene sequence: CDR1 SQVTM, CDR2 ANQGSEA. Trimming stripped 0 bases from V and 2 bases from J, with 5 bases between. CDR3 region: CSVEDRTYEQYF. In DNA form, the CDR3 reads TGCAGCGTTGAAGACAGAACCTACGAGCAGTACTTC.

The rearrangement uses TRBV23-1 and TRBJ1-1, with a tentative D call TRBD1 (6 bases). TRBV23-1 is flagged as an ORF with uncertain function. Trimming shortened V by 11 bases and J by 4 bases, and 20 bases separated the two germline ends. The CDR3 is 14 residues long. The CDR3 region has the DNA TGCGCCCGAGCGGGGGGCGGGGAGGGCACTGAAGCTTTCTTT. It encodes CARAGGGEGTEAFF.

This clone is a singleton in its sample. V and J are TRBV21-1 and TRBJ2-7; the table calls TRBD1, which could not be checked here. TRBV21-1 counts as a pseudogene. The CDR3 is 13 amino acids. The CDR3 here is CASKRQGGHEQYF. CDR3 nucleotides: TGTGCCAGCAAGAGACAGGGAGGTCACGAGCAGTACTTC.

The V gene is TRBV30, the J gene TRBJ1-1; no firm D call. The CDR3 is 12 residues long. Per the germline V gene, CDR1 is GTSNPN and CDR2 is SVGIG (reference sequence). Trimming took 6 bases from V and 0 from J, leaving 8 bases between them. The CDR3 loop reads CACRKLNTEAFF. CDR3 nucleotide sequence: TGTGCCTGCAGAAAATTGAACACTGAAGCTTTCTTT.

V is TRBV7-3 and J is TRBJ2-1, with 9 positions matching TRBD2. Per the germline V gene, CDR1 is SGHTA and CDR2 is FQGTGA. CDR3 length: 15 residues. Trimming cost V 0 bases and J 3 bases; bases outside gene matches: 0. The CDR3 sequence: CASSLTSGGYNEQFF. DNA for the CDR3: TGTGCCAGCAGCTTAACTAGCGGGGGCTACAATGAGCAGTTCTTC.

About this clone: At one of its ends the junction is not consistent with the germline gene, which may arise from a read error. The V gene is TRBV7-6, the J gene TRBJ2-2; D perhaps matches TRBD1 (5 bases). Germline V gene data show CDR1 as SGHVS and CDR2 as FNYEAQ. The CDR3 is 17 amino acids. CDR3 bases: TGTGCCAGCACCTTAATTTTTGGGGCTCCTAACACCGGGGAGCTGTTTTTT. It specifies CASTLIFGAPNTGELFF. The whole variable domain, filled in from reference TRBV7-6 and TRBJ2-2, reads GAGVSQSPRYKVTKRGQDVALRCDPISGHVSLYWYRQALGQGPEFLTYFNYEAQQDKSGLPNDRFSAERPEGSISTLTIQRTEQRDSAMYRCASTLIFGAPNTGELFFGEGSRLTVL.

This sequence joins TRBV11-3 and TRBJ2-1, with TRBD2 identical over 9 bases. V shed 3 bases, J shed 4 bases, and the junction held 16 bases outside the gene matches. The germline V gene has CDR1 SGHNT and CDR2 YENEEA. This CDR3 spans 19 amino acids. CDR3 loop: CASSFLREGLCGEYNEQFF. The DNA of the CDR3 is TGTGCCAGCAGCTTTTTGCGGGAGGGCCTTTGCGGTGAGTACAATGAGCAGTTCTTC.

The chain couples TRBV18 to TRBJ2-1, with TRBD2 matching 10 bases. J was trimmed by 4 bases and V by 2 bases; bases with no gene match: 8. The CDR3 loop spans 17 amino acids. Germline CDR1 and CDR2: KGHSH and LQKENI. The CDR3 DNA is TGTGCCAGCTCACCATTGAGCGGACTAGCGGAATACAATGAGCAGTTCTTC. Its protein is CASSPLSGLAEYNEQFF.

V is TRBV5-1 and J is TRBJ2-2; a weak D match, TRBD2 (6 bases). The CDR3 totals 15 residues. CDR1 is SGHRS and CDR2 is YFSETQ in the germline V gene. V was trimmed by 2 bases and J by 4 bases, leaving 12 bases between them. The DNA for the CDR3 is TGCGCCAGCAGCTTAAGTGGGAGGAGCACCGGGGAGCTGTTTTTT. Translated, it gives CASSLSGRSTGELFF.

This rearrangement joins TRBV6-5 to TRBJ2-1, with D maybe TRBD2 (6 bases). Per the germline V gene, CDR1 is MNHEY and CDR2 is SVGAGI. V was trimmed by 4 bases and J by 5 bases, leaving 15 bases between them. This CDR3 contains 15 residues. CDR3 protein: CASSLRGAPNNEQFF. CDR3 DNA: TGTGCCAGCAGTTTACGCGGGGCTCCAAACAATGAGCAGTTCTTC.

The CDR3 here is CASSRSPRGNTGELFF. In DNA form, the CDR3 reads TGTGCCAGCAGCCGAAGTCCCCGAGGGAACACCGGGGAGCTGTTTTTT. J is TRBJ2-2 and V is TRBV6-4; no reliable D call. Deletions cut 6 bases from V and 1 base from J, with 15 bases between. The germline CDR1 and CDR2 sequences are MRHNA and SNTAGT. The CDR3 is made up of 16 amino acids.

This clone was observed a few times. The V gene is TRBV10-2, the J gene TRBJ1-1, with TRBD1 matching 7 bases. This CDR3 contains 14 residues. Germline loops: CDR1 WSHSY, CDR2 SAAADI. V shed 5 bases, J shed 2 bases, and the junction held 5 bases outside the gene matches. The CDR3 DNA reads TGCGCCAGCAGTTTTCAGGGGGGTAACACTGAAGCTTTCTTT. Translated, it gives CASSFQGGNTEAFF.

The gene calls are TRBV19 and TRBJ2-5, with D perhaps matching TRBD1 (5 bases). Trimming cost V 5 bases and J 0 bases, with 16 bases left between them. The CDR3 totals 16 residues. Germline CDR1 and CDR2: LNHDA and SQIVND (reference sequence). CDR3 amino acids: CASSAIVTGYQETQYF. The CDR3 DNA reads as TGTGCCAGTAGTGCAATCGTAACAGGCTACCAAGAGACCCAGTACTTC.

V is TRBV10-2 and J is TRBJ2-5; TRBD2 matches 9 bases. The CDR3 consists of 15 residues. CDR1 is WSHSY and CDR2 is SAAADI in the germline V gene. V was pared by 2 bases and J by 3 bases, with 4 bases of the junction left unmatched. The CDR3 DNA reads TGCGCCAGCAGTGAGGGAGGACTAGCGAAAGAGACCCAGTACTTC. Protein sequence: CASSEGGLAKETQYF.

The chain recombines TRBV4-1 with TRBJ1-1; D unclear. Germline-derived CDR1 and CDR2 are MGHRA and YSYEKL. This CDR3 is built from 15 residues. Deletions cut 4 bases from V and 2 bases from J, with 14 bases between. In nucleotides, the CDR3 is TGCGCCAGCAGCCGGGCCGAAAAAGCTAACACTGAAGCTTTCTTT. It codes for CASSRAEKANTEAFF.

This clone was detected a few times. The chain employs TRBV30 and TRBJ2-3; weak D call: TRBD2 (6 bases). The germline gives CDR1 GTSNPN, CDR2 SVGIG (reference sequence). This CDR3 has 14 residues. V was pared by 2 bases and J by 6 bases, with 15 bases between. Here the CDR3 DNA reads TGTGCCTGGAGTCCCGGGACTTTCGGGGATACGCAGTATTTT. This translates into CAWSPGTFGDTQYF.